The T cell receptor (beta chain) under discussion was sequenced for a study of blood T cell repertoires in COVID-19. Across the study: Sample material is recorded as cDNA or gDNA derived from T cells, B-cell-depleted T cells, or PBMCs.

The cohort comprised adults aged about 18 to 100 years residing in about 25 US areas. Cohort placement rested on clinical history that participants reported themselves. CDR1 and CDR2 (germline): LGHDT, YNNKEL (reference sequence). Trimming removed 4 bases from V and 4 bases from J; junction bases left unmatched: 10. The CDR3 is 17 residues long. Clones were read by immunoSEQ multiplex PCR, and TCRdb kept only the in-frame ones, dropping some. This sample has approximately 260,000 clones, with about 85% found just once. The chain has TRBV3-1 (or the pseudogene TRBV3-2) and TRBJ2-2; 9 bases are shared with TRBD1. Sequences were obtained from PBMCs or T cells enriched from blood (not recorded which). The receptor was isolated from a woman aged 30 to 39 with acute COVID-19. The CDR3 here is CASSPSNRGPVTGELFF. CDR3 sequence (DNA): TGTGCCAGCAGCCCTTCGAACAGGGGGCCCGTCACCGGGGAGCTGTTTTTT.